This T cell receptor beta chain is drawn from a study of blood T cell repertoires in COVID-19. Germline CDR1 is SGHRS and CDR2 is YFSETQ. V was clipped by 4 bases and J by 4 bases, with 14 bases between them. The CDR3 contains 15 residues. Under the authors' procedure: It was from reference gene primer amplification that nucleated cell counts were estimated. Profiled with immunoSEQ multiplex PCR; TCRdb holds only in-frame clones, not every one. V and J calls and clone size are given by that table; D and trimming were obtained from the DNA. This sample yields 80,000 or so clones, of which 80% are seen a single time; 4% to 6% belongs to the top ten.

Sequencing input: peripheral blood. The source is a woman between 65 and 79 years old with acute or convalescent COVID-19. The rearrangement links TRBV5-1 to TRBJ1-4, with D tentatively TRBD1 (5 bases). The CDR3 region is CASSSMGDSNEKLFF. The DNA for the CDR3 is TGCGCCAGCAGCAGCATGGGCGACAGTAATGAAAAACTGTTTTTT.